The clone carrying this T cell receptor beta chain turned up a few times. What it binds is unknown. Targeted sequencing depth ranged from 1 in 200,000 to 1 in 1 million T cells. Repertoires were generated with immunoSEQ multiplex PCR, while TCRdb's copy carries only in-frame clones and drops some. The table records roughly 130,000 clones, about four fifths of them present only once. The data are from a study of cytotoxic CD8 clonotypes in ibrutinib-treated CLL. Study in general: Response sampling took place at median around 13 months of treatment, range 6 to 36. Study-level points and caveats: Samples were collected at differing times from sustained-remission and progressing patients. Clonality measured at baseline exceeded age-matched healthy donors, tracking circulating CD8+ T-cell counts.

V lost 2 bases to trimming and J lost 2 bases, with 10 bases between them. The germline V gene encodes CDR1 SGHTA and CDR2 FQGTGA. This CDR3 region has 15 residues. This sequence originates from a human donor with chronic lymphocytic leukemia. This sample comprised PBMCs, obtained after 12 months of ibrutinib treatment. The chain has TRBV7-3 and TRBJ2-1; perhaps TRBD1 as D (6 bases). The chain's CDR3 is CASSLSGTTYNEQFF. The CDR3 DNA follows: TGTGCCAGCAGCTTATCAGGGACAACCTACAATGAGCAGTTCTTC.